This TCR beta chain was recorded in a study of T cell responses to AZD1222 COVID-19 vaccine. Study overall: Second doses were pooled across both intervals (about 4 or about 12 weeks). Study outcomes and limitations: Clonal diversity may have been underestimated in mostly white British donors. Repertoires in all cases were sampled only once the peak T cell response had passed. Spike-specific TCRs gained breadth and depth after people received two AZD1222 doses.

This clone was counted once. Its antigen remains unknown. Trimming removed 0 bases at V and 2 bases at J, with 13 bases between. Germline V lookup: CDR1 GTSNPN, CDR2 SVGIG (reference sequence). The CDR3 is 15 residues long. TCRdb's copy holds only in-frame clones and misses some; the assay was immunoSEQ multiplex PCR. The table has about 120,000 clones, 75% to 90% seen once. Sequenced here: peripheral blood, sampled on day 0 of AZD1222 vaccination. The J gene is TRBJ2-5, the V gene TRBV30, with D unclear. The TCR was taken from an adult in good health. CDR3 nucleotides: TGTGCCTGGAGTGTTCCCTACGAGGAACAAGAGACCCAGTACTTC. It specifies CAWSVPYEEQETQYF.